These 28 T cell receptor beta chains originate from one sample sequenced in a study of early T cells in non-severe SARS-CoV-2 infection. TCRdb called the 5' RACE reads again in MiXCR, with one record for every CDR3 protein. The sample carries some 87,000 distinct CDR3 sequences, about 12% recorded once. What was sequenced was whole blood. The receptors come from an adult who was a healthcare worker with PCR-confirmed SARS-CoV-2 infection or an uninfected control (not recorded which).

The J gene is TRBJ2-2, the V gene TRBV11-2, with D tentatively TRBD1 or TRBD2 (6 bases each). V was cut by 5 bases and J by 6 bases, with 22 bases left in between. The germline V gene has CDR1 SGHAT and CDR2 FQNNGV. The CDR3 spans 17 residues. CDR3 sequence (DNA): TGTGCCAGCAGCGGAAGTGGGGGGACAAGGGTGTCCGGGGAGCTGTTTTTT. It specifies CASSGSGGTRVSGELFF.

This clonotype was detected ten times or more. V and J are TRBV2 and TRBJ2-1, with a possible D match to TRBD2 (6 bases). V dropped 6 bases and J dropped 4 bases, with 13 bases sitting between them. Germline V CDR1 and CDR2: SNHLY, FYNNEI. The CDR3 loop spans 14 amino acids. This chain's CDR3 is CASRTGEGYNEQFF. The CDR3 nucleotides read TGTGCCAGCAGAACGGGAGAAGGTTACAATGAGCAGTTCTTC.

The chain has TRBV30 and TRBJ1-2; TRBD1 agrees at 8 bases. V trimming: 0 bases; J trimming: 4 bases; junction bases outside the gene matches: 7. Germline V gives CDR1 GTSNPN, CDR2 SVGIG (reference sequence). The CDR3 totals 15 residues. CDR3 nucleotides: TGTGCCTGGAGTGTACCGGCAGGGGGCCTCTATGGCTACACCTTC. It yields the protein CAWSVPAGGLYGYTF.

The chain carries TRBV11-2 and TRBJ2-7; TRBD1 matches 7 bases. With V trimmed by 5 bases and J by 3 bases, 13 bases remained unmatched. CDR1 and CDR2 from the germline V gene are SGHAT and FQNNGV. CDR3 length: 16 residues. The CDR3 loop reads CASSPDRATTGYEQYF. In DNA, the CDR3 is TGTGCCAGCAGCCCTGACAGGGCGACTACGGGCTACGAGCAGTACTTC.

The sample holds many counts of this clonotype. The rearrangement uses TRBV24-1 and TRBJ2-7, with D perhaps matching TRBD1 (6 bases). Between the trimmed V and J ends, which lost 4 bases and 4 bases, there was a span of 16 bases. Germline V gene data show CDR1 as KGHDR and CDR2 as SFDVKD. The CDR3 is 15 residues long. CDR3 sequence reads: CATSDPGQSPYEQYF. The CDR3 coding sequence is TGTGCCACCAGTGACCCCGGACAGTCACCATACGAGCAGTACTTC.

This clonotype has a count of ten or more. This chain uses TRBV30 with TRBJ2-2; no reliable D call. V was cut by 5 bases and J by 4 bases, with 5 bases left in between. This CDR3 spans 11 amino acids. Germline lookup yields CDR1 GTSNPN and CDR2 SVGIG (reference sequence). This chain's CDR3 is CAWVGTGELFF. The CDR3 DNA follows: TGTGCCTGGGTCGGCACCGGGGAGCTGTTTTTT.

The CDR3 sequence is CASSQEETSGSGDTQYF. The CDR3 bases are TGTGCCAGCAGCCAAGAAGAGACTAGCGGGAGCGGAGATACGCAGTATTTT. The chain has TRBV4-2 and TRBJ2-3; 12 bases match TRBD2. Trimming took 0 bases from V and 5 from J; bases not matched to a gene: 6. Germline-derived CDR1 and CDR2 are LGHNA and YNFKEQ. The CDR3 consists of 17 residues.

A few counts support this clonotype. J is TRBJ2-4 and V is TRBV18; TRBD2 matches at 7 bases. Trimming removed 2 bases from V and 8 bases from J; junction bases left unmatched: 3. In germline, CDR1 is KGHSH, CDR2 LQKENI. The CDR3 has 13 amino acids. The chain's CDR3 is CASSPGEGYIQYF. DNA for the CDR3: TGTGCCAGCTCACCAGGGGAGGGGTACATTCAGTACTTC. The full variable domain, rest sourced from reference TRBV18 and TRBJ2-4, is NAGVMQNPRHLVRRRGQEARLRCSPMKGHSHVYWYRQLPEEGLKFMVYLQKENIIDESGMPKERFSAEFPKEGPSILRIQQVVRGDSAAYFCASSPGEGYIQYFGAGTRLSVL.

This clonotype was counted at least ten times. V usage is TRBV5-1 and J usage is TRBJ1-3, with D tentatively TRBD1 (6 bases). The CDR3 spans 15 residues. V lost 1 base and J 4 bases, leaving 12 bases between the germline ends. Germline V CDR1 and CDR2: SGHRS, YFSETQ. The CDR3 loop reads CASSLFSGAGNTIYF. DNA for the CDR3: TGCGCCAGCAGCTTGTTTTCGGGGGCCGGAAACACCATATATTTT.

This clonotype was found a few times. CDR3 residues: CAWRGGRVIFPHEQYF. The CDR3 DNA sequence: TGTGCCTGGAGGGGGGGCAGGGTTATTTTTCCCCACGAGCAGTACTTC. The rearrangement uses TRBV30 and TRBJ2-7, with D tentatively TRBD1 or TRBD2 (6 bases each). Trimming shortened V by 3 bases and J by 5 bases, and 23 bases separated the two germline ends. The CDR3 spans 16 residues. Per the germline V gene, CDR1 is GTSNPN and CDR2 is SVGIG (reference sequence).

This clonotype was detected ten times or more. The genes are TRBV11-2 and TRBJ2-5; 9 bases match TRBD2. V lost 5 bases and J lost 3; bases outside the gene matches: 10. The CDR3 is made up of 16 amino acids. From germline, CDR1 is SGHAT and CDR2 FQNNGV. The CDR3 region has the DNA TGTGCCAGCAGCCCTAGTCCGGAGCGGGGGGAAGAGACCCAGTACTTC. Protein product: CASSPSPERGEETQYF.

J is TRBJ1-6 and V is TRBV3-1; no clear D gene. V lost 0 bases and J 10 bases, leaving 7 bases between the germline ends. Germline lookup yields CDR1 LGHDT and CDR2 YNNKEL (reference sequence). This CDR3 contains 13 residues. CDR3 in amino acids: CASSQDWYSPLHF. The CDR3 coding sequence is TGTGCCAGCAGCCAAGATTGGTACTCACCCCTCCACTTT.

This clonotype was counted many times. This sequence joins TRBV6-1 and TRBJ1-6; perhaps TRBD1 as D (5 bases). Germline lookup yields CDR1 MNHNS and CDR2 SASEGT. The CDR3 sequence is 14 residues long. V lost 1 base and J lost 9, with 10 bases in between. CDR3 coding DNA: TGTGCCAGCAGTGAAGGCAGGGAGGGTTCACCCCTCCACTTT. The encoded protein is CASSEGREGSPLHF.

This clonotype was seen only a few times. J is TRBJ2-6 and V is TRBV24-1; the match to TRBD2 covers 8 bases. This CDR3 spans 17 amino acids. CDR1 KGHDR and CDR2 SFDVKD come from the germline V gene. J gave up 3 bases and V 5 bases, and 8 bases lay outside the gene matches. CDR3 nucleotide sequence: TGTGCCACCAGTGTTCGGGAGGGCCTGATTGGGGCCAACGTCCTGACTTTC. Its protein product is CATSVREGLIGANVLTF.

The V call is TRBV28, the J call TRBJ1-1, with D perhaps TRBD1 (6 bases). Trimming took off 2 bases at V and 1 base at J, with 11 bases between the two ends. This CDR3 comprises 15 residues. Germline CDR1 is MDHEN and CDR2 is SYDVKM. The CDR3 is CASSLAGRGNTEAFF. The CDR3 region has the DNA TGTGCCAGCAGTTTAGCGGGCAGGGGGAACACTGAAGCTTTCTTT.

The chain joins TRBV12-3 or TRBV12-4 to TRBJ2-1; the match to TRBD1 covers 10 bases. With 6 bases clipped from V and 1 base from J, the junction kept 6 bases outside the gene matches. There are 16 residues in the CDR3. The chain's CDR3 is CASREDRGSSYNEQFF. DNA for the CDR3: TGTGCCAGCAGAGAGGACAGGGGGAGTTCCTACAATGAGCAGTTCTTC.

This sequence joins TRBV2 and TRBJ2-1; TRBD2 matches 10 bases. Trimming at V came to 7 bases and at J to 8 bases, leaving 11 bases not matched to a gene. The V gene's germline CDR1 is SNHLY and CDR2 FYNNEI. The CDR3 extends over 15 amino acids. CDR3 loop: CASTGTSAVSDEQFF. DNA of the CDR3: TGTGCCAGCACCGGGACTAGCGCGGTATCAGATGAGCAGTTCTTC.

This clonotype has more than one count but fewer than ten. The chain couples TRBV5-6 to TRBJ2-3; D might be TRBD2 (6 bases). Germline CDR1 and CDR2: SGHDT and YYEEEE. V gave up 7 bases and J gave up 2 bases, with 14 bases separating them. CDR3 length: 14 amino acids. This CDR3 is CASRDLLSTDTQYF. In nucleotides, the CDR3 is TGTGCCAGCCGGGACTTACTCTCCACAGATACGCAGTATTTT.

The chain has TRBV5-6 and TRBJ2-7; 9 positions match TRBD1. V lost 4 bases, J lost 2 bases, and 10 bases stayed unmatched. The germline V gene has CDR1 SGHDT and CDR2 YYEEEE. The CDR3 loop spans 16 amino acids. CDR3 sequence reads: CASSAFRDREAYEQYF. The CDR3 DNA reads as TGTGCCAGCAGCGCATTCCGGGACAGGGAAGCCTACGAGCAGTACTTC.

The rearrangement joins TRBV18 to TRBJ2-3, with a possible D match to TRBD1 (5 bases). The germline V gene has CDR1 KGHSH and CDR2 LQKENI. This CDR3 is 17 amino acids long. Trimming removed 3 bases at V and 3 bases at J, with 19 bases between. CDR3 residues: CASSPVEKGKGTDTQYF. The CDR3 nucleotides read TGTGCCAGCTCACCCGTGGAGAAGGGGAAGGGAACAGATACGCAGTATTTT. Together with reference TRBV18 and TRBJ2-3, the CDR3 gives the full variable domain: NAGVMQNPRHLVRRRGQEARLRCSPMKGHSHVYWYRQLPEEGLKFMVYLQKENIIDESGMPKERFSAEFPKEGPSILRIQQVVRGDSAAYFCASSPVEKGKGTDTQYFGPGTRLTVL.

This clonotype was recorded many times. The rearrangement links TRBV6-6 to TRBJ1-2, with D unclear. Germline CDR1 reads MNHNY; CDR2 reads SVGAGI (reference sequence). The CDR3 has 11 amino acids. V lost 4 bases and J lost 0, with 0 bases in between. CDR3 sequence: CASSSNYGYTF. The DNA for the CDR3 is TGTGCCAGCAGTTCTAACTATGGCTACACCTTC.

This clonotype was seen at least ten times. The chain carries TRBV18 and TRBJ1-6; D not certain. The CDR3 is 14 amino acids. Germline CDR1 and CDR2: KGHSH and LQKENI. With 6 bases removed from V and 7 bases from J, the gap between germline ends came to 13 bases. CDR3 loop: CASSKDRLNSPLHF. For the CDR3, the DNA is TGTGCCAGCTCGAAGGACCGGCTGAATTCACCCCTCCACTTT.

In this sample, this clonotype turned up a few times. The chain combines TRBV11-3 with TRBJ2-1; D unresolved. This CDR3 comprises 12 residues. The germline V and J ends were trimmed by 0 bases and 10 bases, with 7 bases remaining between them. Per germline, CDR1 SGHNT and CDR2 YENEEA. The CDR3 DNA reads as TGTGCCAGCAGCTTAGACCGTTGGGAGCAGTTCTTC. It translates to CASSLDRWEQFF. Full variable domain (remainder filled in from reference TRBV11-3 and TRBJ2-1): EAGVVQSPRYKIIEKKQPVAFWCNPISGHNTLYWYLQNLGQGPELLIRYENEEAVDDSQLPKDRFSAERLKGVDSTLKIQPAELGDSAVYLCASSLDRWEQFFGPGTRLTVL.

The chain combines TRBV12-3 or TRBV12-4 with TRBJ1-2; the match to TRBD1 covers 8 bases. The CDR3 extends over 14 amino acids. The V and J ends lost 5 bases and 4 bases, in that order; junction bases with no gene match: 6. CDR3 amino acids: CASSRQGAGYGYTF. CDR3 nucleotides: TGTGCCAGCAGTAGGCAGGGGGCCGGCTATGGCTACACCTTC.

In its sample, this clonotype was seen many times. The chain is built from TRBV18 and TRBJ1-1; D might be TRBD1 (5 bases). Germline loops: CDR1 KGHSH, CDR2 LQKENI. V was clipped by 6 bases and J by 6 bases, with 14 bases between them. CDR3 length: 13 residues. CDR3 DNA: TGTGCCAGCTCCCCGGATGGGGGGGCTGAAGCTTTCTTT. Translated: CASSPDGGAEAFF. Filled out from reference TRBV18 and TRBJ1-1, the complete variable domain reads NAGVMQNPRHLVRRRGQEARLRCSPMKGHSHVYWYRQLPEEGLKFMVYLQKENIIDESGMPKERFSAEFPKEGPSILRIQQVVRGDSAAYFCASSPDGGAEAFFGQGTRLTVV.

This clonotype has just a few counts. The V and J genes are TRBV2 and TRBJ1-5, with no clear D. The CDR3 totals 14 residues. Germline V gene lookup returns CDR1 SNHLY and CDR2 FYNNEI. V was cut by 5 bases and J by 1 base, with 9 bases left in between. The CDR3 DNA reads TGTGCCAGCAGTCTCGCACAGAGCAATCAGCCCCAGCATTTT. Amino acids: CASSLAQSNQPQHF.

The genes are TRBV12-3 or TRBV12-4 and TRBJ2-1; the D is unclear. Deletions cut 3 bases from V and 8 bases from J, with 8 bases between. CDR3 size: 12 residues. The CDR3 region is CASSFPSDEQFF. The CDR3 DNA reads as TGTGCCAGCAGTTTTCCCTCGGATGAGCAGTTCTTC.

This clonotype was seen at least ten times. The J gene is TRBJ2-1, the V gene TRBV7-6; D might be TRBD2 (7 bases). Germline values: CDR1 SGHVS, CDR2 FNYEAQ. CDR3 size: 14 residues. The germline V and J ends were trimmed by 1 base and 9 bases, with 13 bases remaining between them. The CDR3 loop reads CASSLEWGGGEQFF. DNA for the CDR3: TGTGCCAGCAGCTTAGAGTGGGGGGGCGGTGAGCAGTTCTTC.